The 25 T cell receptor beta chains listed next were all sequenced from one sample in a study of blood T cell repertoires in COVID-19. Profiling relied on immunoSEQ multiplex PCR, and the TCRdb table lists in-frame clones only, not all of them. The repertoire holds approximately 52,000 clones, with nearly 90% as singletons. Sequencing was performed on peripheral blood. These receptors came from a man between 60 and 75 years old with active COVID-19.

The chain recombines TRBV5-4 with TRBJ2-3; the match to TRBD1 covers 8 bases. This CDR3 has 14 amino acids. Germline CDR1 SGHNT, CDR2 YYREEE (reference sequence). The V gene end was trimmed by 3 bases and the J gene end by 7 bases; junction bases not matched to a gene: 7. CDR3 loop: CASSSPTGEHTQYF. The CDR3 coding sequence is TGTGCCAGCAGCTCCCCGACAGGGGAGCATACGCAGTATTTT.

The rearrangement joins TRBV6-4 to TRBJ2-1; TRBD2 agrees at 7 bases. Germline trimming cut 5 bases from V and 1 base from J; bases unmatched to any gene: 5. The CDR3 consists of 15 residues. Germline assignment: CDR1 MRHNA and CDR2 SNTAGT. CDR3 region: CASSLGLGSYNEQFF. CDR3 DNA: TGTGCCAGCAGTCTAGGACTAGGTTCCTACAATGAGCAGTTCTTC.

The genes are TRBV5-5 and TRBJ2-7; D is uncertain. From germline, CDR1 is SGHKS and CDR2 YYEKEE (reference sequence). CDR3 length equals 16 residues. Deletions cut 0 bases from V and 4 bases from J, with 17 bases between. The CDR3 DNA follows: TGTGCCAGCAGCTTGGCTGCAGTTGCCCAGAATTACGAGCAGTACTTC. It translates to CASSLAAVAQNYEQYF. The variable domain in full, with the rest retrieved from reference TRBV5-5 and TRBJ2-7, is DAGVTQSPTHLIKTRGQQVTLRCSPISGHKSVSWYQQVLGQGPQFIFQYYEKEERGRGNFPDRFSARQFPNYSSELNVNALLLGDSALYLCASSLAAVAQNYEQYFGPGTRLTVT.

The gene calls are TRBV11-2 and TRBJ2-7, with TRBD2 matching over 13 bases. After removal of 6 bases from V and 7 bases from J, the junction contained 6 bases not matched to a gene. This CDR3 is built from 14 residues. Germline lookup yields CDR1 SGHAT and CDR2 FQNNGV. The CDR3: CASRLAGGRGEQYF. The CDR3 bases are TGTGCCAGCAGACTAGCGGGAGGGCGAGGGGAGCAGTACTTC. Combining the CDR3 with reference TRBV11-2 and TRBJ2-7 gives the whole variable domain EAGVAQSPRYKIIEKRQSVAFWCNPISGHATLYWYQQILGQGPKLLIQFQNNGVVDDSQLPKDRFSAERLKGVDSTLKIQPAKLEDSAVYLCASRLAGGRGEQYFGPGTRLTVT.

The V call is TRBV29-1, the J call TRBJ1-5, with 10 bases that match TRBD1. Per the germline V gene, CDR1 is SQVTM and CDR2 is ANQGSEA. The CDR3 is 14 amino acids. V gave up 6 bases and J gave up 2 bases; unmatched junction bases: 4. The CDR3 region has the DNA TGCAGCGTGAGGGACAGGGGTGGCAATCAGCCCCAGCATTTT. This codes for CSVRDRGGNQPQHF.

This clone was counted once. The gene calls are TRBV28 and TRBJ1-2; D is ambiguous. The V end was cut by 6 bases, the J end by 2 bases, with 13 bases between. Germline V CDR1 and CDR2: MDHEN, SYDVKM. CDR3 size: 14 residues. The CDR3 sequence is CASRVGSQNYGYTF. CDR3 nucleotide sequence: TGTGCCAGCAGGGTCGGGAGTCAAAACTATGGCTACACCTTC.

This chain uses TRBV5-1 with TRBJ1-2; D gene unclear. CDR3 length: 14 residues. Germline CDR1 and CDR2: SGHRS and YFSETQ. V was trimmed by 4 bases and J by 2 bases, leaving 12 bases between them. The CDR3: CASSPRDGNYGYTF. The CDR3 region has the DNA TGCGCCAGCAGCCCGCGGGATGGGAACTATGGCTACACCTTC. The whole variable domain, filled in from reference TRBV5-1 and TRBJ1-2, reads KAGVTQTPRYLIKTRGQQVTLSCSPISGHRSVSWYQQTPGQGLQFLFEYFSETQRNKGNFPGRFSGRQFSNSRSEMNVSTLELGDSALYLCASSPRDGNYGYTFGSGTRLTVV.

The chain couples TRBV6-2 or TRBV6-3 to TRBJ2-3, with 7 bases lining up with TRBD2. The V gene's germline CDR1 is MNHEY and CDR2 SVGEGT. This CDR3 contains 15 residues. V shed 6 bases and J 0 bases; nucleotides not matched to a gene: 6. CDR3 in amino acids: CASSLLALSTDTQYF. The CDR3 DNA sequence: TGTGCCAGCAGCCTACTAGCGCTAAGCACAGATACGCAGTATTTT.

This clone was seen a single time. This chain links TRBV6-2 or TRBV6-3 with TRBJ2-1; TRBD2 matches at 8 bases. This CDR3 region has 15 residues. V shed 3 bases and J 9 bases; nucleotides not matched to a gene: 10. CDR1 is MNHEY, CDR2 SVGEGT, per germline. The CDR3 DNA sequence: TGTGCCAGCAGTTATGCGGGGACTAGGATGAGTGAGCAGTTCTTC. Encoded protein: CASSYAGTRMSEQFF.

This chain uses TRBV7-8 with TRBJ2-7; 7 bases align to TRBD2. Germline loops: CDR1 SGHVS, CDR2 FQNEAQ. The CDR3 has 15 residues. The V and J ends lost 5 bases and 0 bases, in that order; junction bases with no gene match: 7. The CDR3, as DNA: TGTGCCAGCAGCCCCTGGCGGGAGAGCTCCTACGAGCAGTACTTC. This codes for CASSPWRESSYEQYF.

This clone was detected only a few times. This chain uses TRBV19 with TRBJ2-7, with TRBD1 matching over 7 bases. The CDR3 totals 16 residues. Germline V CDR1 and CDR2: LNHDA, SQIVND (reference sequence). Trimming cost V 7 bases and J 2 bases; bases outside gene matches: 14. The CDR3 sequence is CASTKGTVTGAYEQYF. The CDR3 DNA follows: TGTGCCAGTACCAAAGGGACAGTCACCGGGGCCTACGAGCAGTACTTC.

The chain recombines TRBV5-4 with TRBJ2-3; 11 nucleotides line up with TRBD2. CDR3 length: 17 residues. The germline V gene has CDR1 SGHNT and CDR2 YYREEE (reference sequence). The junction had 9 bases not matched to a gene; V was cut back by 3 bases and J by 3 bases. CDR3 sequence: CASSSPTSGTTTDTQYF. CDR3 nucleotides: TGTGCCAGCAGCTCCCCGACTAGCGGGACAACAACAGATACGCAGTATTTT.

V usage is TRBV19 and J usage is TRBJ1-5; tentatively, D is TRBD1 (6 bases). Trimming took 6 bases from V and 6 from J, leaving 15 bases between them. The length of the CDR3 is 14 residues. Germline CDR1 reads LNHDA; CDR2 reads SQIVND (reference sequence). CDR3 DNA: TGTGCCAGTAGCGAACAGGGTCGGGGTCAGCCCCAGCATTTT. It encodes CASSEQGRGQPQHF.

The CDR3: CATNGGRTGGGETQYF. CDR3 DNA: TGTGCCACCAATGGTGGGAGGACAGGGGGCGGAGAGACCCAGTACTTC. The J gene is TRBJ2-5, the V gene TRBV2; 11 bases match TRBD1. After removal of 10 bases from V and 4 bases from J, the junction contained 14 bases not matched to a gene. Germline CDR1 SNHLY, CDR2 FYNNEI. The CDR3 sequence is 16 residues long.

The V call is TRBV19, the J call TRBJ2-2, with TRBD1 as a possible D gene (6 bases). CDR1 and CDR2 from the germline V gene are LNHDA and SQIVND (reference sequence). Trimming removed 6 bases at V and 0 bases at J, with 11 bases between. The CDR3 loop spans 15 amino acids. CDR3 residues: CASSQAGANTGELFF. The CDR3, as DNA: TGTGCCAGTAGCCAGGCAGGGGCGAACACCGGGGAGCTGTTTTTT.

The chain carries TRBV5-6 and TRBJ2-1, with TRBD2 matching over 10 bases. CDR1 and CDR2 from the germline V gene are SGHDT and YYEEEE. CDR3 length: 14 amino acids. Trimming removed 0 bases from V and 8 bases from J; junction bases left unmatched: 2. The CDR3 coding sequence is TGTGCCAGCAGCTTGGGTAGCGGGAGGTATGAGCAGTTCTTC. Protein: CASSLGSGRYEQFF.

The chain couples TRBV28 to TRBJ2-5; TRBD1 aligns across 9 bases. Trimming took 6 bases from V and 5 from J; bases not matched to a gene: 10. Per the germline V gene, CDR1 is MDHEN and CDR2 is SYDVKM. This CDR3 has 15 amino acids. CDR3 sequence reads: CASRPTGGQRETQYF. In DNA form, the CDR3 reads TGTGCCAGCAGACCAACAGGGGGCCAAAGGGAGACCCAGTACTTC.

The gene calls are TRBV4-2 and TRBJ1-1, with TRBD1 identical over 10 bases. Germline V gene lookup returns CDR1 LGHNA and CDR2 YNFKEQ. This CDR3 has 15 amino acids. V lost 5 bases, J lost 5 bases, and 8 bases stayed unmatched. The CDR3 here is CASSESTGGNTEAFF. The CDR3 DNA reads as TGTGCCAGCAGCGAATCGACAGGGGGCAATACTGAAGCTTTCTTT.

This chain uses TRBV11-2 with TRBJ2-7; D gene unclear. The CDR3 covers 13 residues. Germline V gene data show CDR1 as SGHAT and CDR2 as FQNNGV. V was pared by 3 bases and J by 2 bases, with 8 bases between. The CDR3 sequence: CASSLASPYEQYF. DNA for the CDR3: TGTGCCAGCAGCTTGGCCTCCCCCTACGAGCAGTACTTC.

The count of this clone is one. This sequence joins TRBV24-1 and TRBJ2-1, with a weak D call TRBD2 (6 bases). The CDR3 spans 16 residues. Germline V gives CDR1 KGHDR, CDR2 SFDVKD. Trimming left V 9 bases short and J 3 bases short, with 20 bases between. CDR3 loop: CATGGMGRSNYNEQFF. The CDR3 DNA is TGTGCCACCGGAGGGATGGGGCGGTCAAACTACAATGAGCAGTTCTTC.

This chain uses TRBV19 with TRBJ2-1; D unclear. Germline values: CDR1 LNHDA, CDR2 SQIVND (reference sequence). The V gene lost 7 bases and the J gene lost 3 bases, with 10 bases spanning the gap. The CDR3 is made up of 13 amino acids. As DNA, the CDR3 is TGTGCCAGTAACGAGAACAGCTACAATGAGCAGTTCTTC. Its protein is CASNENSYNEQFF.

The chain is built from TRBV4-1 and TRBJ2-5, with 10 bases identical to TRBD1. The CDR3 has 15 residues. J lost 3 bases, V lost 3 bases, and 4 bases had no gene match. Germline V gene lookup returns CDR1 MGHRA and CDR2 YSYEKL. CDR3 residues: CASSQPGTGEETQYF. CDR3 DNA sequence: TGCGCCAGCAGCCAGCCTGGGACAGGGGAAGAGACCCAGTACTTC.

This clone was picked up one time. V and J are TRBV10-3 and TRBJ2-3, with 10 nucleotides matching TRBD2. CDR1 is ENHRY and CDR2 is SYGVKD in the germline V gene. This CDR3 has 15 residues. V lost 10 bases, J lost 1 base, and 8 bases stayed unmatched. In nucleotides, the CDR3 is TGTGCCACCCTCCAGCGGGAGGGCCGCACAGATACGCAGTATTTT. Translation: CATLQREGRTDTQYF.

In its sample, this clone was seen a few times. The chain links TRBV6-5 to TRBJ1-1; maybe TRBD1 (6 bases). This CDR3 has 14 residues. Trimming stripped 6 bases from V and 4 bases from J, with 15 bases between. The germline V gene has CDR1 MNHEY and CDR2 SVGAGI. As DNA, the CDR3 is TGTGCCAGCAGCGACGTGAGGGGGAGCACTGAAGCTTTCTTT. Amino acid sequence: CASSDVRGSTEAFF.

V usage is TRBV18 and J usage is TRBJ2-3; D uncertain. The CDR3 has 13 residues. Trimming removed 6 bases at V and 4 bases at J, with 11 bases between. Germline CDR1 and CDR2: KGHSH and LQKENI. The CDR3 reads CASSPSIADTQYF. CDR3 DNA sequence: TGTGCCAGCTCCCCGAGCATCGCAGATACGCAGTATTTT.